This T cell receptor (beta chain) was recorded in a study of cytomegalovirus exposure and HLA in healthy donors. The donors comprised healthy bone marrow donors. With 60 Vbeta and 13 Jbeta primers, the PCR was carried out. Clones were sequenced by immunoSEQ multiplex PCR, and TCRdb holds only the in-frame ones, with some missing. The sample lists around 120,000 clones, roughly 80% seen once, with 3.3% in the top ten. Per the germline V gene, CDR1 is SGHDT and CDR2 is YYEEEE. V was clipped by 0 bases and J by 4 bases; unmatched bases: 2. This CDR3 region has 15 residues. The sequenced sample was PBMCs. This receptor was identified in a woman aged 30 to 39 in good health and CMV-seropositive. The V gene is TRBV5-6, the J gene TRBJ1-5; 9 bases align to TRBD1. Written as DNA, the CDR3 is TGTGCCAGCAGCTTGGGGGACAGGGCGAATCAGCCCCAGCATTTT. This sequence encodes CASSLGDRANQPQHF.